A selection of T cell receptor beta chains follows, all from one sample in a study of blood T cells in healthy people across ages. TCRdb called the 5' RACE reads again in MiXCR, with one record for every CDR3 protein. The repertoire consists of about 680,000 distinct CDR3 sequences, with 49% occurring once and the leading ten covering under 35%. The sequencing sample was made of blood. The origin of the receptors is a woman aged 60 to 75 in good health. Each CDR3 is given with its conserved first and last residue. A D gene is named only where the DNA matches it firmly. The size of a clone is reported for some rows only, either as once, few or many, or as a class for expanded clones.

>TRBV20-1|TRBJ1-1|-|-
CSAKEWGLNTEAFF
TGCAGTGCTAAAGAGTGGGGTTTGAACACTGAAGCTTTCTTT
>TRBV9|TRBJ2-3|-|-
CASSVGGGGRDTQYF
TGTGCCAGCAGCGTCGGCGGTGGGGGAAGAGATACGCAGTATTTT
>TRBV27|TRBJ2-3|-|-
CASSFISTDTQYF
TGTGCCAGCAGTTTCATTAGCACAGATACGCAGTATTTT
>TRBV29-1|TRBJ1-5|once|TRBD1
CSVGAGQGSGQPQHF
TGCAGCGTTGGGGCGGGACAGGGGTCAGGCCAGCCCCAGCATTTT
>TRBV29-1|TRBJ1-2|-|-
CSVEGRDGYTF
TGCAGCGTTGAAGGCAGGGACGGCTACACCTTC
>TRBV7-9|TRBJ2-1|-|-
CASSLAGDQNNEQFF
TGTGCCAGCAGCTTAGCGGGCGACCAAAACAATGAGCAGTTCTTC
>TRBV30|TRBJ2-5|-|-
CAWRGTHAIEQYF
TGTGCCTGGAGGGGGACTCACGCTATTGAGCAGTACTTC
>TRBV7-2|TRBJ1-4|many|TRBD1
CASSLDRRGREKLFF
TGTGCCAGCAGCTTAGACCGGAGGGGGCGGGAAAAACTGTTTTTT
>TRBV3-1|TRBJ1-6|many|TRBD1
CASSQGTGVTPLHF
TGTGCCAGCAGCCAAGGGACAGGGGTCACACCCCTCCACTTT
>TRBV25-1|TRBJ2-7|few|TRBD1
CASSRTGESYEQYF
TGTGCCAGCAGTAGGACAGGGGAGTCCTACGAGCAGTACTTC
>TRBV28|TRBJ2-3|-|-
CASSRWVTGMGDTQYF
TGTGCCAGCAGTCGTTGGGTAACGGGAATGGGAGATACGCAGTATTTT
>TRBV27|TRBJ1-5|-|-
CASSDRDTKPQHF
TGTGCCAGCAGTGACCGGGACACCAAGCCCCAGCATTTT
>TRBV9|TRBJ1-5|-|-
CASSPQGDSNQPQHF
TGTGCCAGCAGCCCACAGGGAGATAGCAATCAGCCCCAGCATTTT
>TRBV20-1|TRBJ2-5|-|TRBD1
CSARPGQGRETQYF
TGCAGTGCTAGACCCGGACAGGGGCGGGAGACCCAGTACTTC
>TRBV20-1|TRBJ2-1|-|-
CSARFGTRSYNEQFF
TGCAGTGCTAGATTCGGGACACGGAGCTACAATGAGCAGTTCTTC
>TRBV7-9|TRBJ2-1|many|-
CASRSTGVSYNEQFF
TGTGCCAGCAGGTCGACGGGAGTTTCCTACAATGAGCAGTTCTTC
>TRBV2|TRBJ2-4|-|TRBD2
CASSVGLAGFQYF
TGTGCCAGCAGTGTGGGACTAGCGGGATTTCAGTACTTC
>TRBV29-1|TRBJ2-1|-|TRBD2
CSVEAVAGVSYNEQFF
TGCAGCGTTGAGGCGGTAGCGGGAGTCTCCTACAATGAGCAGTTCTTC
>TRBV4-3|TRBJ1-5|-|TRBD1
CASSQTGGYQPQHF
TGCGCCAGCAGCCAAACAGGGGGATATCAGCCCCAGCATTTT
>TRBV5-1|TRBJ2-7|many|TRBD1
CASSLRQGTYEQYF
TGTGCCAGCAGCCTCCGACAGGGGACCTACGAGCAGTACTTC
>TRBV29-1|TRBJ1-2|few|-
CSVEKTGDGYTF
TGCAGCGTTGAAAAGACCGGGGATGGCTACACCTTC
>TRBV27|TRBJ2-6|few|-
CASGPGSGANVLTF
TGTGCCAGCGGACCAGGCTCTGGGGCCAACGTCCTGACTTTC
>TRBV11-2|TRBJ2-7|-|-
CASKGEYEQYF
TGTGCGAGCAAGGGGGAGTACGAGCAGTACTTC
>TRBV7-9|TRBJ2-5|-|-
CASGDIRGYEETQYF
TGTGCCAGCGGGGATATTAGGGGTTACGAAGAGACCCAGTACTTC
>TRBV7-2|TRBJ2-7|few|-
CASSTQVPSYEQYF
TGTGCCAGCAGTACCCAGGTTCCTTCCTACGAGCAGTACTTC
>TRBV6-5|TRBJ1-5|-|TRBD1
CASKGQGGNQPQHF
TGTGCCAGCAAGGGACAGGGGGGGAATCAGCCCCAGCATTTT
>TRBV20-1|TRBJ2-3|few|TRBD2
CSATLAGGSTDTQYF
TGCAGTGCTACCCTAGCGGGAGGGAGCACAGATACGCAGTATTTT
>TRBV7-9|TRBJ1-5|-|-
CASSFSGWNSNQPQHF
TGTGCCAGCAGCTTCTCGGGGTGGAATAGCAATCAGCCCCAGCATTTT
>TRBV20-1|TRBJ2-3|-|TRBD2
CSARDQLAGDTQYF
TGCAGTGCTAGAGATCAACTAGCGGGAGATACGCAGTATTTT
>TRBV20-1|TRBJ2-5|-|-
CSAKETETQYF
TGCAGTGCTAAGGAGACAGAGACCCAGTACTTC
>TRBV27|TRBJ2-1|-|TRBD2
CASTLAGEGHNEQFF
TGTGCCAGCACCCTAGCGGGGGAGGGGCACAATGAGCAGTTCTTC
>TRBV4-3|TRBJ2-5|few|-
CASSQDLAANEQYF
TGCGCCAGCAGCCAAGATCTCGCTGCCAATGAGCAGTACTTC
>TRBV29-1|TRBJ2-7|few|TRBD2
CSALAGGYEQYF
TGCAGCGCGCTAGCGGGAGGCTACGAGCAGTACTTC
>TRBV7-3|TRBJ2-3|-|-
CASSLTGGLGDTQYF
TGTGCCAGCAGCTTAACAGGCGGACTGGGGGATACGCAGTATTTT
>TRBV7-3|TRBJ1-2|few|-
CASSLPGRDYGYTF
TGTGCCAGCAGCTTACCTGGCAGGGACTATGGCTACACCTTC
>TRBV12-3/TRBV12-4|TRBJ2-1|-|TRBD1
CASSLNRGSGEQFF
TGTGCCAGCAGTTTAAACAGGGGAAGCGGTGAGCAGTTCTTC
>TRBV7-9|TRBJ2-7|few|-
CASRRWGDEQYF
TGTGCCAGCAGGAGGTGGGGCGACGAGCAGTACTTC
>TRBV7-2|TRBJ2-1|-|-
CASSRNSYNEQFF
TGTGCCAGCAGTCGGAACTCCTACAATGAGCAGTTCTTC
>TRBV7-2|TRBJ2-1|-|-
CASSLSQGRGNEQFF
TGTGCCAGCAGCTTAAGCCAGGGGAGAGGAAATGAGCAGTTCTTC